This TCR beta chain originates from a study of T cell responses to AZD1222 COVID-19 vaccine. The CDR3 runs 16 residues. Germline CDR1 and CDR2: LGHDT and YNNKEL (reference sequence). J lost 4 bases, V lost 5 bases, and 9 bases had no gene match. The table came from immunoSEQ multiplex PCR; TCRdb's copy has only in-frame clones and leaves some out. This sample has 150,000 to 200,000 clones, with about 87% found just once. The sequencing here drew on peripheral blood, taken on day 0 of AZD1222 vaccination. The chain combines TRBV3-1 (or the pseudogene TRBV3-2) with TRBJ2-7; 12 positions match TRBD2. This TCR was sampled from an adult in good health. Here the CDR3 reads CASSASGGGRGYEQYF. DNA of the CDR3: TGTGCCAGCAGCGCTAGCGGGGGGGGCCGAGGTTACGAGCAGTACTTC.